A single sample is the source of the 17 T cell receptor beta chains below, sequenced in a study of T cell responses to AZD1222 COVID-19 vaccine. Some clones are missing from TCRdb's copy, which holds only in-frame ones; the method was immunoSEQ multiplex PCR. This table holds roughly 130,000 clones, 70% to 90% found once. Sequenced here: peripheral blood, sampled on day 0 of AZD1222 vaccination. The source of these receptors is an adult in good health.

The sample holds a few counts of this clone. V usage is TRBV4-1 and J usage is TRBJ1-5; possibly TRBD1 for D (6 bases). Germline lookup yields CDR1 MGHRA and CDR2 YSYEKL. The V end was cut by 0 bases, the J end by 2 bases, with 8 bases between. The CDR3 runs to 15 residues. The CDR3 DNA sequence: TGCGCCAGCAGCCAAGAGGGACACCGCAATCAGCCCCAGCATTTT. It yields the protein CASSQEGHRNQPQHF.

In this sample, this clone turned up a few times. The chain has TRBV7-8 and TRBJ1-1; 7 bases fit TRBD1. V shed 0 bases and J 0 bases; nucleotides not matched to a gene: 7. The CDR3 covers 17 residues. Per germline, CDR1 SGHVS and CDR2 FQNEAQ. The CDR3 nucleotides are TGTGCCAGCAGCTTAGCCCGGACAGGTGAAATGAACACTGAAGCTTTCTTT. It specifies CASSLARTGEMNTEAFF. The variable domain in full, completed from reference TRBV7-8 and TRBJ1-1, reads GAGVSQSPRYKVAKRGQDVALRCDPISGHVSLFWYQQALGQGPEFLTYFQNEAQLDKSGLPSDRFFAERPEGSVSTLKIQRTQQEDSAVYLCASSLARTGEMNTEAFFGQGTRLTVV.

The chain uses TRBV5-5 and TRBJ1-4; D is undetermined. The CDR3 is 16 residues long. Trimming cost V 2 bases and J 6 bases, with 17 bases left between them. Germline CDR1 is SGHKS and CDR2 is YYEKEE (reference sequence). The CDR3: CASSFALSIGDEKLFF. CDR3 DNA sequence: TGTGCCAGCAGCTTCGCGTTGAGCATTGGGGATGAAAAACTGTTTTTT.

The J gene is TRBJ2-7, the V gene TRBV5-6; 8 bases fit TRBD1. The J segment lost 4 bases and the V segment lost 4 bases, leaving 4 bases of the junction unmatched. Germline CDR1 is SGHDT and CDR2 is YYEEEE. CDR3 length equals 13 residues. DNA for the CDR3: TGTGCCAGCAGCCCCAGGGGGCGATACGAGCAGTACTTC. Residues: CASSPRGRYEQYF.

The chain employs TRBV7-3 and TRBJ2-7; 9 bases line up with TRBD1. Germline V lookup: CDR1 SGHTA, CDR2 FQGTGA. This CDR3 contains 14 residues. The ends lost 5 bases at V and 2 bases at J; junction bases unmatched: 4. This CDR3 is CASSPGQGPYEQYF. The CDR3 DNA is TGTGCCAGCAGCCCGGGACAGGGCCCCTACGAGCAGTACTTC. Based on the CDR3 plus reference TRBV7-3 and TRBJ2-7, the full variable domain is GAGVSQTPSNKVTEKGKYVELRCDPISGHTALYWYRQSLGQGPEFLIYFQGTGAADDSGLPNDRFFAVRPEGSVSTLKIQRTERGDSAVYLCASSPGQGPYEQYFGPGTRLTVT.

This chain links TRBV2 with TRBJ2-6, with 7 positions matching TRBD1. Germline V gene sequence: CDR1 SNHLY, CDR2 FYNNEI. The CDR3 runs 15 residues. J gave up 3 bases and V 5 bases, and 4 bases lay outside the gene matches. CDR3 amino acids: CASSTGTDGANVLTF. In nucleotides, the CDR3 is TGTGCCAGCAGTACCGGGACAGATGGGGCCAACGTCCTGACTTTC.

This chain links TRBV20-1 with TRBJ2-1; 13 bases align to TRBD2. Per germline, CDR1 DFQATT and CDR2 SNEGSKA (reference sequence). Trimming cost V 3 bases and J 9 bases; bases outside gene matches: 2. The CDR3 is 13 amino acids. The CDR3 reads CSASRLAGGEQFF. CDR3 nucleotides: TGCAGTGCTAGTAGACTAGCGGGAGGTGAGCAGTTCTTC.

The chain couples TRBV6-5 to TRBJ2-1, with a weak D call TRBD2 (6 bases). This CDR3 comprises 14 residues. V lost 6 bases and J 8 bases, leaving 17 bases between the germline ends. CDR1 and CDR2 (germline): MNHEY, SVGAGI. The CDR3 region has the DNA TGTGCCAGCAGCCGAAGACGGGACTCGGATGAGCAGTTCTTC. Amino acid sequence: CASSRRRDSDEQFF.

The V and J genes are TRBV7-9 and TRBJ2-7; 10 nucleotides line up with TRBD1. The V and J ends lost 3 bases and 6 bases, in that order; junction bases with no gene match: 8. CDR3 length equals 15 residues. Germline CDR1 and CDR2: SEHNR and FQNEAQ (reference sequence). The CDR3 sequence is CASSFGTGVPREQYF. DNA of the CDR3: TGTGCCAGCAGCTTTGGGACAGGGGTCCCTCGCGAGCAGTACTTC.

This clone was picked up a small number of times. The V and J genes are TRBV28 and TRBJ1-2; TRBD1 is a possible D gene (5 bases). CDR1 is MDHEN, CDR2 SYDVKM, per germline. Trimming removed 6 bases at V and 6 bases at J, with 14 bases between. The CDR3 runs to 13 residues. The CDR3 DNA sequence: TGTGCCAGCAGCCCCCGGTGGACAAATGGCTACACCTTC. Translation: CASSPRWTNGYTF.

DNA of the CDR3: TGTGCCAGCAGCTTGGTCAGGGGGCTGGGTGAGACCCAGTACTTC. This gives the protein CASSLVRGLGETQYF. The rearrangement links TRBV5-4 to TRBJ2-5; 8 nucleotides line up with TRBD1. Trimming cost V 0 bases and J 5 bases; bases outside gene matches: 6. CDR1 and CDR2 from the germline V gene are SGHNT and YYREEE (reference sequence). The CDR3 length is 15 residues.

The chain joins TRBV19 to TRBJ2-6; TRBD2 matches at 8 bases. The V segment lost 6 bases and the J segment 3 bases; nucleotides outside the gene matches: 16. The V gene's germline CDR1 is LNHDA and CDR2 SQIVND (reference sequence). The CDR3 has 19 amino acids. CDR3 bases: TGTGCCAGTAGAGGGCGGCGGGAGGACCTATCTCTTGGGGCCAACGTCCTGACTTTC. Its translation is CASRGRREDLSLGANVLTF.

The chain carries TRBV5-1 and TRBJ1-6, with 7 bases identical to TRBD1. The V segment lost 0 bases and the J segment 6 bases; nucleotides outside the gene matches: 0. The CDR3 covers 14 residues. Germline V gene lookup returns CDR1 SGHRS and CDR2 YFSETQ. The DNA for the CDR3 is TGCGCCAGCAGCTTGGACAGGGGTAATTCACCCCTCCACTTT. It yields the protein CASSLDRGNSPLHF.

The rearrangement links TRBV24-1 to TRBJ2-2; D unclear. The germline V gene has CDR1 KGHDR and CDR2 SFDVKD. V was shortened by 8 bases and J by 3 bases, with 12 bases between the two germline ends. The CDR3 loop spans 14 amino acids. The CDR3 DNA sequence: TGTGCCACCACCGGACCCCATGACACCGGGGAGCTGTTTTTT. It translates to CATTGPHDTGELFF.

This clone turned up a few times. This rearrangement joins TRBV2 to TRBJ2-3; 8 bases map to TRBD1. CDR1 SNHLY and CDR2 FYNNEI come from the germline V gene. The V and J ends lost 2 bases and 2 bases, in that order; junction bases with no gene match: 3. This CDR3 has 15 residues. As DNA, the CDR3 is TGTGCCAGCAGTGAAACGGGACAGGACACAGATACGCAGTATTTT. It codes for CASSETGQDTDTQYF.

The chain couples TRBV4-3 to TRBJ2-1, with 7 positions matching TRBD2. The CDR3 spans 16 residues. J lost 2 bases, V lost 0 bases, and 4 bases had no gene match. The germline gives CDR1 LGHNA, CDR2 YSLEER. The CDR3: CASSQESGGTYNEQFF. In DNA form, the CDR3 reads TGCGCCAGCAGCCAAGAATCGGGGGGTACCTACAATGAGCAGTTCTTC.

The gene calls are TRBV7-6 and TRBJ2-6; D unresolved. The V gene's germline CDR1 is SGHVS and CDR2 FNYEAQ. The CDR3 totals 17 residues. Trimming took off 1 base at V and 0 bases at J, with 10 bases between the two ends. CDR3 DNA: TGTGCCAGCAGCTTAGAGGCACCTAGCTCTGGGGCCAACGTCCTGACTTTC. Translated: CASSLEAPSSGANVLTF.